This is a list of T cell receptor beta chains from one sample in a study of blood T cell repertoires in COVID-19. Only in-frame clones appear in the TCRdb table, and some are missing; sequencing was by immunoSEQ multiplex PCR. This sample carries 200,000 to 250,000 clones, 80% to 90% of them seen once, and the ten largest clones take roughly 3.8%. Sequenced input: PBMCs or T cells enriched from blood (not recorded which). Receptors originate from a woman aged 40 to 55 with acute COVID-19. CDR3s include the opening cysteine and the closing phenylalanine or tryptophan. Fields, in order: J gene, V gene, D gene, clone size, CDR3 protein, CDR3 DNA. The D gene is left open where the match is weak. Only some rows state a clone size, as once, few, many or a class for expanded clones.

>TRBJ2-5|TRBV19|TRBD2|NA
CASSIDSGAGQETQYF
TGTGCCAGTAGTATAGATTCGGGAGCGGGACAAGAGACCCAGTACTTC
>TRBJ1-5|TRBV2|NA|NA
CASSAGVNRAFQPQHF
TGTGCCAGCTCTGCTGGCGTTAACAGGGCGTTCCAGCCCCAGCATTTT
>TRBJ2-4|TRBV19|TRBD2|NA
CASSIDAGGLVLAKNIQYF
TGTGCCAGTAGTATAGACGCGGGAGGGCTAGTGTTGGCCAAAAACATTCAGTACTTC
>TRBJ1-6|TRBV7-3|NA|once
CASSLGEFMNSPLHF
TGTGCCAGCAGCTTAGGGGAGTTCATGAATTCACCCCTCCACTTT
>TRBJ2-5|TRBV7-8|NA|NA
CASSLGRGVQETQYF
TGTGCCAGCAGCTTAGGCAGGGGGGTACAAGAGACCCAGTACTTC
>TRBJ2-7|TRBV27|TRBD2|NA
CASIPIAGASYEQYF
TGTGCCAGCATTCCTATAGCGGGAGCCTCCTACGAGCAGTACTTC
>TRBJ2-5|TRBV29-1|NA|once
CSVGRRALTQETQYF
TGCAGCGTTGGAAGGAGGGCGTTGACCCAAGAGACCCAGTACTTC
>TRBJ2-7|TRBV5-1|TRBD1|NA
CASSGQVQSYEQYF
TGCGCCAGCAGCGGACAGGTTCAATCCTACGAGCAGTACTTC
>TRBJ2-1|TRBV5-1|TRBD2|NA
CASSLGSGSLNEQFF
TGCGCCAGCAGCTTAGGTAGCGGGAGTTTGAATGAGCAGTTCTTC
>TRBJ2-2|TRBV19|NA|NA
CASRNTGAANTGELFF
TGTGCCAGTAGGAACACAGGCGCCGCGAACACCGGGGAGCTGTTTTTT
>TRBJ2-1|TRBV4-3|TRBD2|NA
CASSQAASGRGNEQFF
TGCGCCAGCAGCCAAGCAGCTAGCGGGAGAGGCAATGAGCAGTTCTTC
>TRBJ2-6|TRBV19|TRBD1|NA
CASSRYMATGRSGANVLTF
TGTGCCAGTAGCCGATATATGGCGACAGGGCGGTCTGGGGCCAACGTCCTGACTTTC
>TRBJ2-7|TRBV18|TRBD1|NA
CASSPAGQGPYEQYF
TGTGCCAGCTCACCAGCTGGACAGGGTCCCTACGAGCAGTACTTC
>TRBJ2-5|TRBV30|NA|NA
CAWSVRGRETQYF
TGTGCCTGGAGTGTACGGGGGAGGGAGACCCAGTACTTC
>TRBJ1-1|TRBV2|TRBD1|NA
CASSSVPGQEAFF
TGTGCCAGCAGTTCCGTCCCGGGACAGGAAGCTTTCTTT
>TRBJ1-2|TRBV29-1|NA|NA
CSVGGGEGYTF
TGCAGCGTTGGGGGTGGGGAGGGCTACACCTTC
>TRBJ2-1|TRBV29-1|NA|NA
CSVERLLSSYNEQFF
TGCAGCGTTGAAAGACTATTAAGCTCCTACAATGAGCAGTTCTTC
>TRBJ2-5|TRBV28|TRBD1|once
CASSLGGTGETQYF
TGTGCCAGCAGTTTAGGAGGGACAGGGGAGACCCAGTACTTC
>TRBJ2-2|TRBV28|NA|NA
CASSKPTGELFF
TGTGCCAGCAGCAAGCCTACCGGGGAGCTGTTTTTT
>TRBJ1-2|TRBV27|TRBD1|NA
CASSSPGTGEYGYTF
TGTGCCAGCAGTTCCCCCGGGACAGGGGAATATGGCTACACCTTC
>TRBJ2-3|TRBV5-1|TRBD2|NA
CASSLGILLAEGDTQYF
TGCGCCAGCAGCTTAGGGATCCTGCTAGCGGAGGGTGATACGCAGTATTTT
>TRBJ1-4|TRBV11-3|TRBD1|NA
CASSPGTAETNEKLFF
TGTGCCAGCAGCCCCGGGACAGCCGAGACTAATGAAAAACTGTTTTTT
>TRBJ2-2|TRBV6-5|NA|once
CASSLRTANTGELFF
TGTGCCAGCAGTTTACGGACAGCGAACACCGGGGAGCTGTTTTTT
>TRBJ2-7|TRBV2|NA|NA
CASSSGSSYEQYF
TGTGCCAGCAGTTCGGGGAGCTCCTACGAGCAGTACTTC
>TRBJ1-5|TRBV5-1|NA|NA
CASSLGQDSNQPQHF
TGCGCCAGCAGCTTGGGACAGGATAGCAATCAGCCCCAGCATTTT
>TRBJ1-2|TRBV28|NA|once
CASTKGGSYYGYTF
TGTGCCAGCACGAAAGGGGGAAGCTACTATGGCTACACCTTC
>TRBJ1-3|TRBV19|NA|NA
CASSIAAGRASGNTIYF
TGTGCCAGTAGTATAGCGGCCGGGAGAGCCTCTGGAAACACCATATATTTT
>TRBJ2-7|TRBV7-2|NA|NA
CASSPQGGSYEQYF
TGTGCCAGCAGCCCTCAGGGGGGATCCTACGAGCAGTACTTC
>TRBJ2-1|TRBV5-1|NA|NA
CASGIEFGRGAYEQFF
TGCGCCAGCGGGATTGAATTTGGCAGGGGGGCATATGAGCAGTTCTTC
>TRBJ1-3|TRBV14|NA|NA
CASSQNIGDTIYF
TGTGCCAGCAGCCAAAATATCGGGGACACCATATATTTT